Described below is a single TCR beta chain sequence and its context. Its matching antigen is unknown. This sample was included in a study of cytomegalovirus exposure and HLA in healthy donors. Findings and limits, study-wide: When presence/absence was analysed, sequencing depth was taken to be roughly uniform across donors. A further, later analysis showed that HLA-associated TCR beta chains (compared with equally common others) were more clonally expanded.

The primer mix had 60 Vbeta and 13 Jbeta primers. Sequencing was performed with immunoSEQ multiplex PCR; in TCRdb, only in-frame clones are kept and a portion is missing. Here the sample spans around 150,000 clones, about two thirds being singletons. The germline V and J ends were trimmed by 0 bases and 4 bases, with 13 bases remaining between them. This CDR3 is 15 amino acids long. Germline V gene data show CDR1 as SGDLS and CDR2 as YYNGEE. Sequencing input: PBMCs. The sequence was obtained from a man younger than 45 in good health and CMV-seropositive. J is TRBJ1-2 and V is TRBV9; D might be TRBD1 (5 bases). The CDR3 is CASSVASQDTYGYTF. As DNA, the CDR3 is TGTGCCAGCAGCGTAGCGTCACAGGACACCTATGGCTACACCTTC.